The 10 T cell receptor beta chains reported below all come from one sample, sequenced in a study of response to subunit inactivated influenza vaccine (dated by TCRdb to 2017 to 2018). Library preparation employed RT-PCR. Sequencing took place on an Illumina HiSeq 2500. TCRdb's own reprocessing of the public reads used fastp at Q25 and MiXCR and kept productive beta chains. Identical CDR3 protein sequences are pooled into one entry, listed with their most common genes and DNA. For this sample there are some 150,000 distinct CDR3 sequences; approximately 12% appear just once. The ten largest clones take up 29% of the sample. This sample also appeared in a second study, on T cells expressing NK-cell markers. Taken from the second paper: The TCR beta cDNA libraries were made using 5'RACE template switching, a step that added both a universal primer site and unique molecular identifiers.

Sequenced here: CD8+ T cells sorted from PBMCs, sampled 11 to 12 days after vaccination. The receptors shown here come from a man aged 50 or older who received an inactivated influenza vaccine. Donor details come from another sample of the same person, matched by shared clones.

This clonotype was recorded many times. The rearrangement joins TRBV5-1 to TRBJ1-1, with D hard to call. Trimming cost V 0 bases and J 2 bases, with 5 bases left between them. The germline CDR1 and CDR2 sequences are SGHRS and YFSETQ. The CDR3 totals 13 residues. The CDR3 reads CASSLVVNTEAFF. CDR3 DNA: TGCGCCAGCAGCTTGGTCGTAAACACTGAAGCTTTCTTT.

The chain couples TRBV7-6 to TRBJ2-7; D gene ambiguous. This CDR3 has 12 amino acids. With 6 bases removed from V and 5 bases from J, the gap between germline ends came to 11 bases. Germline CDR1 and CDR2: SGHVS and FNYEAQ. DNA of the CDR3: TGTGCCAGCAGTCCCGACGGAGACGAGCAGTACTTC. Translated, it gives CASSPDGDEQYF.

This clonotype was observed many times. The V call is TRBV9, the J call TRBJ1-2, with a possible D match to TRBD1 (5 bases). V was trimmed by 1 base and J by 6 bases, leaving 16 bases between them. This CDR3 contains 15 residues. Germline loops: CDR1 SGDLS, CDR2 YYNGEE. As DNA, the CDR3 is TGTGCCAGCAGCGTATCCAGGGCCCAATTCCATGGCTACACCTTC. This gives the protein CASSVSRAQFHGYTF.

This clonotype was recorded a few times. The V gene is TRBV12-2, the J gene TRBJ1-2. TRBV12-2 is described as a pseudogene. CDR3 length: 15 residues. The DNA for the CDR3 is TGTGCAAGTCGCTTAATGCAATCGACCCTCGTAGGCTACACCTTC. Translated: CASRLMQSTLVGYTF.

The sample holds a few counts of this clonotype. V is TRBV24-1 and J is TRBJ2-1; 11 bases match TRBD1. Losses at the gene ends were 9 bases for V and 3 bases for J; bases not matched to a gene: 3. Germline V gene data show CDR1 as KGHDR and CDR2 as SFDVKD. The CDR3 totals 14 residues. CDR3 bases: TGTGCCACCGCAGGGACAGGGGGCTACAATGAGCAGTTCTTC. Protein: CATAGTGGYNEQFF.

This clonotype has just a few counts. The chain carries TRBV11-2 and TRBJ2-5; 9 nucleotides match TRBD2. The CDR3 is made up of 15 amino acids. The germline gives CDR1 SGHAT, CDR2 FQNNGV. J lost 5 bases, V lost 5 bases, and 9 bases had no gene match. This chain's CDR3 is CASSISGSSGETQYF. CDR3 coding DNA: TGTGCCAGCAGCATTAGCGGGAGTTCTGGGGAGACCCAGTACTTC.

The chain employs TRBV4-1 and TRBJ2-5; D is possibly TRBD2 (7 bases). The germline V and J ends were trimmed by 0 bases and 5 bases, with 19 bases remaining between them. This CDR3 is built from 17 residues. The germline V gene has CDR1 MGHRA and CDR2 YSYEKL. Here the CDR3 DNA reads TGCGCCAGCAGCCAAGATCGTTGGACGGGGGGCGATGAGACCCAGTACTTC. Amino acids: CASSQDRWTGGDETQYF.

This rearrangement joins TRBV7-9 to TRBJ2-5, with TRBD1 matching over 7 bases. The CDR3 sequence is 13 residues long. Germline assignment: CDR1 SEHNR and CDR2 FQNEAQ (reference sequence). V shed 9 bases and J 5 bases; nucleotides not matched to a gene: 9. The CDR3 here is CASRPGQFETQYF. Written as DNA, the CDR3 is TGTGCCAGTCGACCGGGACAGTTCGAGACCCAGTACTTC. Looking up the rest from reference TRBV7-9 and TRBJ2-5 gives the full variable domain: DTGVSQNPRHKITKRGQNVTFRCDPISEHNRLYWYRQTLGQGPEFLTYFQNEAQLEKSRLLSDRFSAERPKGSFSTLEIQRTEQGDSAMYLCASRPGQFETQYFGPGTRLLVL.

This clonotype was observed a single time. The J gene is TRBJ2-1, the V gene TRBV10-2; D may be TRBD2 (7 bases). From germline, CDR1 is WSHSY and CDR2 SAAADI. V lost 0 bases to trimming and J lost 9 bases, with 9 bases between them. This CDR3 spans 13 amino acids. DNA of the CDR3: TGCGCCAGCAGTGAGTCGGGGGGGGCTGAGCAGTTCTTC. It is translated as CASSESGGAEQFF.

This clonotype was observed a handful of times. The CDR3 region is CASSPHGPSAYNSPLHF. In DNA, the CDR3 is TGTGCCAGCAGCCCCCACGGCCCTTCGGCCTATAATTCACCCCTCCACTTT. V gene TRBV7-2 combines with J gene TRBJ1-6; D is uncertain. Trimming pared 5 bases from V and 2 bases from J, leaving 16 bases between. This CDR3 has 17 residues. Germline V CDR1 and CDR2: SGHTA, FQGNSA.